The TCR beta chain under discussion was sequenced for a study of T cell responses to AZD1222 COVID-19 vaccine. There are 15 residues in the CDR3. The V segment lost 3 bases and the J segment 6 bases; nucleotides outside the gene matches: 7. CDR1 LNHNV and CDR2 YYDKDF come from the germline V gene (reference sequence). With regard to this clone: Its specificity is unknown.

Repertoires were generated with immunoSEQ multiplex PCR, while TCRdb's copy carries only in-frame clones and drops some. This table has just under 85,000 clones, around 88% appearing once. General study findings and limits: Among spike-specific TCRs, nearly half reportedly target unmutated variant regions. Vaccine-related CD4 TCRs covered spike, predominating at 160-218 and 743-854.

The chain carries TRBV15 and TRBJ2-4; 8 positions match TRBD1. The receptor comes from an adult in good health. Sequenced here: peripheral blood, sampled on day 0 of AZD1222 vaccination. The CDR3 nucleotides read TGTGCCACCAGCAGCGGATCAGGGGGCACAAACATTCAGTACTTC. Its protein product is CATSSGSGGTNIQYF.